This is a list of T cell receptor beta chains from one sample in a study of blood T cell repertoires in COVID-19. TCRdb keeps only in-frame clones here, not all; method: immunoSEQ multiplex PCR. The sample shows some 100,000 clones, over 75% of them seen only once. What was sequenced was peripheral blood. These receptors were obtained from a woman aged 60-75 years with acute or convalescent COVID-19. Each CDR3 is given with its conserved first and last residue. A D gene is named only where the DNA matches it firmly. Size is omitted from some rows. Given values are once, few, many or a class for expanded clones.

TRBJ1-5	-	-	TRBV6-1	TGTGCCAGCAGTGAAGCGTCGGGGGGGAGACAGCCCCAGCATTTT	CASSEASGGRQPQHF
TRBJ1-4	few	TRBD1	TRBV5-1	TGCGCCAGCAGCTTGACAGGGGGTAATGAAAAACTGTTTTTT	CASSLTGGNEKLFF
TRBJ1-6	once	-	TRBV30	TGTGCCTGTAAATCTACAGGAGTAAATTCACCCCTCCACTTT	CACKSTGVNSPLHF
TRBJ1-1	-	-	TRBV6-4	TGTGCCAGCAGTGACTGGACAGACGTGGACACTGAAGCTTTCTTT	CASSDWTDVDTEAFF
TRBJ2-1	-	-	TRBV2	TGTGCCAGCAGTGAACTGCGTCCCTACAATGAGCAGTTCTTC	CASSELRPYNEQFF
TRBJ1-5	few	-	TRBV6-6	TGTGCCAGCAGTGAGAGTAATCAGCCCCAGCATTTT	CASSESNQPQHF
TRBJ1-2	-	TRBD1	TRBV19	TGTGCCAGTAGTATAGTTACAACACAGGGGGCGAGCTATGGCTACACCTTC	CASSIVTTQGASYGYTF
TRBJ2-1	-	TRBD2	TRBV11-3	TGTGCCAGCAGTTCTAGAACGGGAGGGAACTCCTACAATGAGCAGTTCTTC	CASSSRTGGNSYNEQFF
TRBJ1-2	-	TRBD1	TRBV29-1	TGCAGCGTTCCGGGACAGGGGATTCCTAACTATGGCTACACCTTC	CSVPGQGIPNYGYTF
TRBJ2-2	-	TRBD2	TRBV5-5	TGTGCCAGCAGCTTGCGACTAGCGGGAGGGAACACCGGGGAGCTGTTTTTT	CASSLRLAGGNTGELFF
TRBJ2-5	-	TRBD2	TRBV5-1	TGCGCCAGCAGCCCCCTACTAGCGGGAGGTGGGGAGACCCAGTACTTC	CASSPLLAGGGETQYF
TRBJ2-1	-	-	TRBV7-6	TGTGCCAGCAGCTTACAGGGCCATGAGCAGTTCTTC	CASSLQGHEQFF
TRBJ1-5	-	-	TRBV6-5	TGTGCCAGCAGTTACTCGTTCCTAGCAAATCAGCCCCAGCATTTT	CASSYSFLANQPQHF
TRBJ2-1	once	-	TRBV24-1	TGTGCCACCAGTGATTTGCAGGGGTATGAGCAGTTCTTC	CATSDLQGYEQFF
TRBJ2-2	-	TRBD1	TRBV7-9	TGTGCCAGCAGCGTTCGGGACAGCAACACCGGGGAGCTGTTTTTT	CASSVRDSNTGELFF
TRBJ1-1	-	-	TRBV7-3	TGTGCCAGCAGCTTAACGGTGGGGACACCTTACACTGAAGCTTTCTTT	CASSLTVGTPYTEAFF
TRBJ2-4	-	-	TRBV5-6	TGTGCCAGCAGCTTGGCGGTTCTAGCCAAAAACATTCAGTACTTC	CASSLAVLAKNIQYF
TRBJ2-3	-	TRBD1	TRBV19	TGTGCCAGTAGTATGGGACAGGTCCGCACAGATACGCAGTATTTT	CASSMGQVRTDTQYF
TRBJ2-5	-	-	TRBV6-5	TGTGCCAGCAGTTACTCGTACAGACAAGAGACCCAGTACTTC	CASSYSYRQETQYF
TRBJ1-2	-	TRBD1	TRBV19	TGTGCCAGTAGTACCACAGGGGGCGATGGCTACACCTTC	CASSTTGGDGYTF
TRBJ2-1	-	TRBD2	TRBV10-3	TGTGCCACGGGGGAGATAGCGGGGATCTACAATGAGCAGTTCTTC	CATGEIAGIYNEQFF
TRBJ2-3	-	TRBD1	TRBV5-1	TGCGCCAGCAGCTCCGGACAGGGCCCAGATACGCAGTATTTT	CASSSGQGPDTQYF
TRBJ2-1	-	-	TRBV11-3	TGTGCCAGCAGCCCTAGCTTGGCTAATGAGCAGTTCTTC	CASSPSLANEQFF
TRBJ2-7	-	TRBD1	TRBV28	TGTGCCAGCAGTGGCACGACAGGGAGAGGGGTCTCGTACGAGCAGTACTTC	CASSGTTGRGVSYEQYF
TRBJ2-7	-	TRBD1	TRBV7-9	TGTGCCAGCAGCGGACGAAGGGACAGTGCCTACGAGCAGTACTTC	CASSGRRDSAYEQYF
TRBJ1-1	-	-	TRBV7-6	TGTGCCAGCAGCTTATCCATACAGAACACTGAAGCTTTCTTT	CASSLSIQNTEAFF
TRBJ2-5	-	-	TRBV5-5	TGTGCCAGCAGCTTCACAGGCAGGGCACAAGAGACCCAGTACTTC	CASSFTGRAQETQYF
TRBJ2-1	-	TRBD2	TRBV5-4	TGTGCCAGCAGCTTGGTGGGCGGGAGTAATGAGCAGTTCTTC	CASSLVGGSNEQFF
TRBJ1-2	-	-	TRBV27	TGTGCCAGCAGTCCTCAGGAGGGTTATGGCTACACCTTC	CASSPQEGYGYTF
TRBJ1-1	-	-	TRBV29-1	TGCAGCTCTTACGACAGATACACTGAAGCTTTCTTT	CSSYDRYTEAFF
TRBJ1-4	-	-	TRBV5-1	TGCGCCAGCAGCTACGGGGGGGCAACTAATGAAAAACTGTTTTTT	CASSYGGATNEKLFF
TRBJ1-1	-	-	TRBV10-1	TGCGCCAGCAGCCCCCAGGGGATGAACACTGAAGCTTTCTTT	CASSPQGMNTEAFF
TRBJ1-2	-	-	TRBV29-1	TGCAGCGCCCTAAGGGGTGGCTACACCTTC	CSALRGGYTF
TRBJ2-7	few	TRBD1	TRBV15	TGTGCCACCAGCAGAGGAGGACAGGGGGACGAGCAGTACTTC	CATSRGGQGDEQYF
TRBJ1-1	-	TRBD1	TRBV6-5	TGTGCCAGTTCTCCGGACAGGGGGACTGAAGCTTTCTTT	CASSPDRGTEAFF
TRBJ2-3	-	TRBD2	TRBV7-2	TGTGCCAGCAGCTCAAGACTAGCGGGTTGGACAGATACGCAGTATTTT	CASSSRLAGWTDTQYF
TRBJ1-1	-	-	TRBV5-1	TGCGCCAGCAGCTTGGTCCGAGCCACTGAAGCTTTCTTT	CASSLVRATEAFF
TRBJ2-1	-	-	TRBV5-1	TGCGCCAGCAGCTTGGAACCAGGCCCCAACAATGAGCAGTTCTTC	CASSLEPGPNNEQFF
TRBJ2-1	-	-	TRBV28	TGTGCCAGCAGCCGACGGGCAGGGTTGAGCAATGAGCAGTTCTTC	CASSRRAGLSNEQFF
TRBJ2-2	-	TRBD1	TRBV7-9	TGTGCCAGCAGCCTGGACAGGGTGGCCGGGGAGCTGTTTTTT	CASSLDRVAGELFF
TRBJ1-4	-	-	TRBV2	TGTGCCAGCCGATGGGAGCCAACTAATGAAAAACTGTTTTTT	CASRWEPTNEKLFF
TRBJ1-5	-	-	TRBV19	TGTGCCAGTAGTAACCAGGGGCGAGGCAATCAGCCCCAGCATTTT	CASSNQGRGNQPQHF
TRBJ2-1	-	TRBD2	TRBV14	TGTGCCAGCAGCCAAGAGCGACTAGCGGGAGGGGGGAACTACAATGAGCAGTTCTTC	CASSQERLAGGGNYNEQFF
TRBJ1-1	-	-	TRBV5-1	TGCGCCAGCAGCTTGGTAGGGGGGGATACTGAAGCTTTCTTT	CASSLVGGDTEAFF
TRBJ1-2	-	-	TRBV6-5	TGTGCCGCCTCACCGGGGAGGAACTATGGCTACACCTTC	CAASPGRNYGYTF
TRBJ2-7	once	-	TRBV27	TGTGCCAGCAGTCCATACATCGGTACTAGAATCGACGAGCAGTACTTC	CASSPYIGTRIDEQYF